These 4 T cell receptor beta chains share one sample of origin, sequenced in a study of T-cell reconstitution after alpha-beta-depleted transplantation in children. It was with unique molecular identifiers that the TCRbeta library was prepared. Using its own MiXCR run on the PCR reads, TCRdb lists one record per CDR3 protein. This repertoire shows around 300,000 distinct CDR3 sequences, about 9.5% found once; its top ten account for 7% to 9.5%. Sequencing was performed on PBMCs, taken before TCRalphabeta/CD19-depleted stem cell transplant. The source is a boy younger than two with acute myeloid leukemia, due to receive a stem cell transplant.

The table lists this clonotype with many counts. The CDR3 sequence is CATGVPGAQETQYF. The CDR3 DNA follows: TGTGCCACTGGCGTACCGGGGGCTCAAGAGACCCAGTACTTC. The chain combines TRBV24-1 with TRBJ2-5, with D perhaps matching TRBD1 or TRBD2 (6 bases each). Trimming stripped 10 bases from V and 2 bases from J, with 16 bases between. CDR3 length: 14 residues. Germline V gene lookup returns CDR1 KGHDR and CDR2 SFDVKD.

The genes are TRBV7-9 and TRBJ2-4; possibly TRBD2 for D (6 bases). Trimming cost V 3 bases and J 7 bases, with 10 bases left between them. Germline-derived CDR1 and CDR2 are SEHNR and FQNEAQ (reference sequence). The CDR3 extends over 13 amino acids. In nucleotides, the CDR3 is TGTGCCAGCAGCTTGGGGGGATCCAACATTCAGTACTTC. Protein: CASSLGGSNIQYF.

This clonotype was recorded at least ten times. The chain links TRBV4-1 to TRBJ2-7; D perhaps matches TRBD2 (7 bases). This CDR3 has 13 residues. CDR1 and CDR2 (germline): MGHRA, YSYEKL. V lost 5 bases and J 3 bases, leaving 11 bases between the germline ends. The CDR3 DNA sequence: TGCGCCAGCAGCGGGGGGGCGGGCTACGAGCAGTACTTC. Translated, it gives CASSGGAGYEQYF.

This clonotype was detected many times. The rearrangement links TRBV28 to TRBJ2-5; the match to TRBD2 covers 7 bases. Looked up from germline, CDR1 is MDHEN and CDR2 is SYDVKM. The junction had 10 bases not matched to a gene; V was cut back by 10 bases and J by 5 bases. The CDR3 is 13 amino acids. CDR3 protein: CATRAGREETQYF. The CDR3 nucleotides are TGTGCCACCAGAGCAGGGAGGGAGGAGACCCAGTACTTC.